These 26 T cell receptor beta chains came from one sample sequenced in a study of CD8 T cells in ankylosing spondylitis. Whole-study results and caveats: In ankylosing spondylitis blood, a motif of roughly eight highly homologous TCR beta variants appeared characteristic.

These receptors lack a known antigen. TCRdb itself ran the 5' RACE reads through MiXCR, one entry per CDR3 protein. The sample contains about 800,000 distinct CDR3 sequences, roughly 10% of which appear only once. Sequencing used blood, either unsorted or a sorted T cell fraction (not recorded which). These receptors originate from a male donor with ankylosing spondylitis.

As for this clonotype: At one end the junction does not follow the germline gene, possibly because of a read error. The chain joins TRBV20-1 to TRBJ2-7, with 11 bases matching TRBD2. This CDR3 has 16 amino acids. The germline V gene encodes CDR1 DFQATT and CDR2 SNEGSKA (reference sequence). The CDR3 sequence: CSTRVAGGPVSYEQYF. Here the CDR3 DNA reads TGCAGTACTAGGGTAGCGGGAGGGCCCGTCTCCTACGAGCAGTACTTC.

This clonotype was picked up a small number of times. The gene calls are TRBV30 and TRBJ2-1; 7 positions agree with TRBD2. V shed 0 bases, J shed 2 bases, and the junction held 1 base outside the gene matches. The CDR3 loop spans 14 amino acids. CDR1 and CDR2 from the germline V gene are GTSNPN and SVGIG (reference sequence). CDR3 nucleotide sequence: TGTGCCTGGAGTGTACTAGCGACCTACAATGAGCAGTTCTTC. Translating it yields CAWSVLATYNEQFF.

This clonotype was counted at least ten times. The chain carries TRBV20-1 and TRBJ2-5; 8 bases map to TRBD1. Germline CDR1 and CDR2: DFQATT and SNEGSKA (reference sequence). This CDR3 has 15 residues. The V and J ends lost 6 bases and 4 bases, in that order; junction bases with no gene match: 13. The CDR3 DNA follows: TGCAGTGCGACCGCTCAGGGGGCATCGAGAGAGACCCAGTACTTC. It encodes CSATAQGASRETQYF.

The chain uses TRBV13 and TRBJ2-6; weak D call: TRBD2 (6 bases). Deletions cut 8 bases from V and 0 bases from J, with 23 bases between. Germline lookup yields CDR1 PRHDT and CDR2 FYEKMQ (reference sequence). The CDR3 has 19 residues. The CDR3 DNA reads TGTGCCAGCCTCCGGGGGTTTGACCGTATTCGCTCTGGGGCCAACGTCCTGACTTTC. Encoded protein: CASLRGFDRIRSGANVLTF.

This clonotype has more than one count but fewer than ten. Here the CDR3 reads CAIGDRRGTNYGYTF. The CDR3, as DNA: TGTGCCATCGGGGACCGCCGCGGTACTAACTATGGCTACACCTTC. The rearrangement links TRBV10-3 to TRBJ1-2; tentatively, D is TRBD1 (5 bases). Germline V CDR1 and CDR2: ENHRY, SYGVKD. The CDR3 is made up of 15 amino acids. V was clipped by 8 bases and J by 0 bases, with 16 bases between them.

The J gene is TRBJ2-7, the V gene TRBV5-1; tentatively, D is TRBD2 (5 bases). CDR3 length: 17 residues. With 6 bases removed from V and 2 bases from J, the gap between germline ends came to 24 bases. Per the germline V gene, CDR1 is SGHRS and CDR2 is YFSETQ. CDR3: CASTHGLTGRTPYEQYF. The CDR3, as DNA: TGCGCCAGCACACATGGACTGACGGGCCGAACGCCCTACGAGCAGTACTTC.

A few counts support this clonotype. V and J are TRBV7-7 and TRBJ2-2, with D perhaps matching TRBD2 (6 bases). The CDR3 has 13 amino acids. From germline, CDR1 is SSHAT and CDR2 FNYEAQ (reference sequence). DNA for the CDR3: TGTGCTGGGGGGACCTTATGGAACGGGGAGCTGTTTTTT. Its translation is CAGGTLWNGELFF.

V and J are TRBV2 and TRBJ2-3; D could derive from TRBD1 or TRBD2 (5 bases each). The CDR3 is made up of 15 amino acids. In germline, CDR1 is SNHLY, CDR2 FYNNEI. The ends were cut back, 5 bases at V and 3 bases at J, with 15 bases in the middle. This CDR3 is CASSSGARMTDTQYF. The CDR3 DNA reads TGTGCCAGCAGTTCCGGGGCCCGAATGACAGATACGCAGTATTTT.

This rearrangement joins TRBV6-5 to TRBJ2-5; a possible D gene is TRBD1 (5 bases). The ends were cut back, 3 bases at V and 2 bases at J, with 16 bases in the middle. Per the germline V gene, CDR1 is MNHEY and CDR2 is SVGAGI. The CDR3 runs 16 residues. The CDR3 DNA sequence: TGTGCCAGCAGTTATTCCCTTAAGGGGCCACAAGAGACCCAGTACTTC. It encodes CASSYSLKGPQETQYF.

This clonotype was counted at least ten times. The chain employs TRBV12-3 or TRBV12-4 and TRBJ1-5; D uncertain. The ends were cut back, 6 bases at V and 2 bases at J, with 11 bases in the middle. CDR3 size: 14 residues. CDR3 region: CASSTRTGNQPQHF. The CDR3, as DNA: TGTGCCAGCAGCACCCGGACGGGCAATCAGCCCCAGCATTTT.

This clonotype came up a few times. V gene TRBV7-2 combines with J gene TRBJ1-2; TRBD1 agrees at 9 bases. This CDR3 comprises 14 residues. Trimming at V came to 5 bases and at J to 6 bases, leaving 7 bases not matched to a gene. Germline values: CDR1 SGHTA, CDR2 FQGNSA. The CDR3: CASSTGQGMDGYTF. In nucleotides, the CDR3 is TGTGCCAGCAGCACAGGACAGGGGATGGATGGCTACACCTTC.

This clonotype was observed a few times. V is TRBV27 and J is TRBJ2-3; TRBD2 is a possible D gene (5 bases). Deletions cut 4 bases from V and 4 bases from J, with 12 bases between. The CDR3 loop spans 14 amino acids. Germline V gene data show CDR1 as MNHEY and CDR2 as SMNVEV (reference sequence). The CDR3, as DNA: TGTGCCAGCAGTTCCCCCGACGGGGCAGATACGCAGTATTTT. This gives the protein CASSSPDGADTQYF.

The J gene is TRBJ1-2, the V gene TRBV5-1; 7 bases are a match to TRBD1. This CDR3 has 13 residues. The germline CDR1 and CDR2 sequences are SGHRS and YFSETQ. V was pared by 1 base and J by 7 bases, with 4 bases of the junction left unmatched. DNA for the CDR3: TGCGCCAGCAGCTTGACAGGGGATCGTGGCTACACCTTC. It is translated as CASSLTGDRGYTF.

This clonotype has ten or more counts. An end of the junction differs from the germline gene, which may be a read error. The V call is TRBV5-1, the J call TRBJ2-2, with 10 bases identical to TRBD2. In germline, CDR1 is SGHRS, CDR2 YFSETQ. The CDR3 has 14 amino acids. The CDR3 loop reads CASSLAGETGELFF. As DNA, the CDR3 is TGTGCCAGCAGCCTAGCGGGAGAGACCGGGGAGCTGTTTTTT.

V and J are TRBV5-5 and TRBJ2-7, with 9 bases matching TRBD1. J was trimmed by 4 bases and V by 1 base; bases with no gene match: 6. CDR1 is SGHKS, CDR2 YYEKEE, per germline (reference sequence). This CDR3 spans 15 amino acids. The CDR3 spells CASSLTMGQGYEQYF. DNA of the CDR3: TGTGCCAGCAGCTTGACAATGGGACAGGGTTACGAGCAGTACTTC.

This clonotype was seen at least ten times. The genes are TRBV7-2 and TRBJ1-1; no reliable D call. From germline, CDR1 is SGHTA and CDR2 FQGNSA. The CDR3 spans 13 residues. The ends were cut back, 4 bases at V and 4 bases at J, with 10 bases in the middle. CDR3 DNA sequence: TGTGCCAGCAGCTACTCAGAAGTCACTGAAGCTTTCTTT. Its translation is CASSYSEVTEAFF.

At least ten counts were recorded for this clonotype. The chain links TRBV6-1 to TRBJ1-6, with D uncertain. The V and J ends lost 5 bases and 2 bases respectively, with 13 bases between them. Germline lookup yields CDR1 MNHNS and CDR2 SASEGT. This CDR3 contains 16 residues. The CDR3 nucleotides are TGTGCCAGCAGTCTTACCGGCGGAACCTATAATTCACCCCTCCACTTT. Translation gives CASSLTGGTYNSPLHF.

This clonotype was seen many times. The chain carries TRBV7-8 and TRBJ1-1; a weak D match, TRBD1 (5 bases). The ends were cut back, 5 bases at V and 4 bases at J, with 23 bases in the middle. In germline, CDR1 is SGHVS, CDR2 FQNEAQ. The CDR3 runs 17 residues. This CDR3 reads CASSDRIPRQTSTEAFF. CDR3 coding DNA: TGTGCCAGCAGCGACCGTATCCCGAGACAGACTAGCACTGAAGCTTTCTTT. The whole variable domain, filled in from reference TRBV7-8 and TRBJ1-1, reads GAGVSQSPRYKVAKRGQDVALRCDPISGHVSLFWYQQALGQGPEFLTYFQNEAQLDKSGLPSDRFFAERPEGSVSTLKIQRTQQEDSAVYLCASSDRIPRQTSTEAFFGQGTRLTVV.

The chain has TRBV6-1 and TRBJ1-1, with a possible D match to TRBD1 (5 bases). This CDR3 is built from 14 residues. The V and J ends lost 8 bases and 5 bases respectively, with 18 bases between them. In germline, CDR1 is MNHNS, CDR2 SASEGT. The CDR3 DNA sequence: TGTGCCAGCGGGTTAAGGGGTGGATGGACTGAAGCTTTCTTT. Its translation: CASGLRGGWTEAFF.

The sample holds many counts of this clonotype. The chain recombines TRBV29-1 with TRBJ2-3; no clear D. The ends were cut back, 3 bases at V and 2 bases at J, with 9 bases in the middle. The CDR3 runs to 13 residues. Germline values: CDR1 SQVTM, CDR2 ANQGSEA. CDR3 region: CSVEVTFTDTQYF. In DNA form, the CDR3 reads TGCAGCGTTGAGGTGACCTTCACAGATACGCAGTATTTT.

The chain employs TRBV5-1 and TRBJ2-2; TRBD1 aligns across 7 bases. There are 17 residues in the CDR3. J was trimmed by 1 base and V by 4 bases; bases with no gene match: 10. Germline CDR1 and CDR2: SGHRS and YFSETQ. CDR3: CASSSTHRGLNTGELFF. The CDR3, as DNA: TGCGCCAGCAGCAGTACTCACAGGGGATTGAACACCGGGGAGCTGTTTTTT.

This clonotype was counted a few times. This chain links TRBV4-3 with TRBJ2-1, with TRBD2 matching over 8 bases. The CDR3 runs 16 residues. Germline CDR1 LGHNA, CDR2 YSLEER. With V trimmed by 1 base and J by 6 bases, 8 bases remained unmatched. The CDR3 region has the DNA TGCGCCAGCAGCCAAGTTTACGGGAGGGGAGGCAATGAGCAGTTCTTC. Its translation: CASSQVYGRGGNEQFF.

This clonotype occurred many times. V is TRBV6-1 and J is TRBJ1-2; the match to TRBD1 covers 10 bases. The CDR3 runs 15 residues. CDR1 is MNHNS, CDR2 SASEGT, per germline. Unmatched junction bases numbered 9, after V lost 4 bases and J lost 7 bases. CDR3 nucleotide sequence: TGTGCCAGCAGTGGTTTGACAGGGGGCGTGGGTGGCTACACCTTC. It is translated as CASSGLTGGVGGYTF.

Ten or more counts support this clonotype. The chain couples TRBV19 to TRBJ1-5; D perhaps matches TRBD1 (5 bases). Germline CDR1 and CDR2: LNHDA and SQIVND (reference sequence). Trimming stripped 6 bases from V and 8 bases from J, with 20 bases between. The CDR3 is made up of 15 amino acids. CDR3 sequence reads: CASRMKSETDKPQHF. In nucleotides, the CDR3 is TGTGCCAGTAGAATGAAAAGTGAGACAGATAAGCCCCAGCATTTT.

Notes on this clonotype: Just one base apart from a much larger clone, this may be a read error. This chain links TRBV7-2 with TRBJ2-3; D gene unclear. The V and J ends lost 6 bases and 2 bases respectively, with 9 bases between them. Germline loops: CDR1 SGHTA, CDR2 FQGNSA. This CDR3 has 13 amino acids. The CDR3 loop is CASRVGNTDTQYF. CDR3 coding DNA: TGTGCCAGCAGGGTGGGAAACACAGATACGCAGTATTTT.

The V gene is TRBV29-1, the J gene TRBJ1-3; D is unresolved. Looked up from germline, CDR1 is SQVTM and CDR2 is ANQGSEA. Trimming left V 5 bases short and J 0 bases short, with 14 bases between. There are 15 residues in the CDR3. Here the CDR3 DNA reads TGCAGCGTTATTAGAAGTACTACCTCTGGAAACACCATATATTTT. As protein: CSVIRSTTSGNTIYF.